This TCR beta chain stems from a study of T cells in women clearing cervical HPV infection. Considering frequency, this clone is medium-sized. The CDR3 extends 3 residues past the end of the read, so its final part is completed from the germline J gene. This table comes from immunoSEQ multiplex PCR, and its TCRdb copy is limited to in-frame clones, with some not included. The sample totals under 20,000 clones. The CDR3 is made up of 14 amino acids. The V end lost 2 bases, the J end lost 9 bases, and 13 bases lay between the germline ends. Per germline, CDR1 KGHSH and CDR2 LQKENI. This clonotype originated in a woman between 18 and 70 years old with a cervical HPV16 infection that either progressed to CIN3+ or cleared (not recorded which). Sequenced sample: blood buffy coat. V usage is TRBV18 and J usage is TRBJ1-4, with D tentatively TRBD1 (6 bases). Partial CDR3 DNA: TGTGCCAGCTCACCAGCTCGACAGGACCAAAAA. Translating it yields CASSPARQDQK. The whole CDR3 is CASSPARQDQKLFF. The whole variable domain, filled in from reference TRBV18 and TRBJ1-4, reads NAGVMQNPRHLVRRRGQEARLRCSPMKGHSHVYWYRQLPEEGLKFMVYLQKENIIDESGMPKERFSAEFPKEGPSILRIQQVVRGDSAAYFCASSPARQDQKLFFGSGTQLSVL.